This T cell receptor (beta chain) was captured by sequencing in a study of blood T cell repertoires in COVID-19. Study as a whole: Whether acute or convalescent, the COVID-19 samples came from the United States, Italy and Spain. T cells, B-cell-depleted T cells, or PBMCs provided the cDNA or gDNA that served as material.

Trimming shortened V by 5 bases and J by 1 base, and 8 bases separated the two germline ends. Germline values: CDR1 SGHAT, CDR2 FQNNGV. This CDR3 contains 13 residues. In the authors' methods: The authors estimated nucleated cell counts from reference gene primer amplification. Libraries were prepared by immunoSEQ multiplex PCR; TCRdb keeps only in-frame clonotypes and omits some of them. V and J calls and clone size are those listed in that table; D and trimming were worked out from the DNA. The sample holds 180,000 or so clones, 80% to 90% seen once. This chain uses TRBV11-2 with TRBJ1-1; no firm D call. The source is a man between 60 and 75 years old with acute or convalescent COVID-19. Sequences were obtained from peripheral blood. The CDR3 bases are TGTGCCAGCAGCCCTACCTCGAACACTGAAGCTTTCTTT. Amino acid sequence: CASSPTSNTEAFF. The complete variable domain, with remaining parts taken from reference TRBV11-2 and TRBJ1-1, reads EAGVAQSPRYKIIEKRQSVAFWCNPISGHATLYWYQQILGQGPKLLIQFQNNGVVDDSQLPKDRFSAERLKGVDSTLKIQPAKLEDSAVYLCASSPTSNTEAFFGQGTRLTVV.